Presented here are 19 T cell receptor beta chains from one specimen sequenced in a study of cytomegalovirus exposure and HLA in healthy donors. In the PCR, 60 Vbeta and 13 Jbeta primers were used. Only in-frame clones appear in the TCRdb table, and some are missing; sequencing was by immunoSEQ multiplex PCR. The repertoire includes over 90,000 clones, under 65% of them detected once, and 3.2% sits in the top ten. The sample was PBMCs. The origin of the receptors is a man aged 55 to 70 in good health and CMV-seronegative.

The count of this clone is one. The gene calls are TRBV28 and TRBJ1-3; no clear D. CDR3 size: 11 residues. V was cut by 4 bases and J by 6 bases, with 4 bases left in between. Looked up from germline, CDR1 is MDHEN and CDR2 is SYDVKM. The CDR3 DNA is TGTGCCAGCAGTTCCTTAAACACCATATATTTT. This codes for CASSSLNTIYF.

The gene calls are TRBV27 and TRBJ2-3, with 10 bases matching TRBD1. The CDR3 extends over 14 amino acids. Germline CDR1 MNHEY, CDR2 SMNVEV (reference sequence). V was clipped by 9 bases and J by 5 bases; unmatched bases: 8. The CDR3 loop reads CASARTGGIDTQYF. In DNA, the CDR3 is TGTGCCAGTGCACGGACAGGGGGGATAGATACGCAGTATTTT.

V is TRBV19 and J is TRBJ2-7, with 8 bases identical to TRBD1. In germline, CDR1 is LNHDA, CDR2 SQIVND (reference sequence). The CDR3 consists of 18 residues. V was pared by 3 bases and J by 0 bases, with 13 bases of the junction left unmatched. In DNA form, the CDR3 reads TGTGCCAGTAGTATGTTCGGACAGGGCTATTCAAGCTCCTACGAGCAGTACTTC. This gives the protein CASSMFGQGYSSSYEQYF.

The rearrangement links TRBV5-8 to TRBJ1-4; 10 nucleotides align to TRBD1. J lost 8 bases, V lost 0 bases, and 10 bases had no gene match. This CDR3 comprises 17 residues. The germline CDR1 and CDR2 sequences are SGHTS and YDEGEE. DNA for the CDR3: TGTGCCAGCAGCTTGGGAATGACAGGGGGCGCGGAGGAAAAACTGTTTTTT. Amino acids: CASSLGMTGGAEEKLFF.

In this sample, this clone turned up a few times. This chain joins TRBV7-9 and TRBJ1-5; D uncertain. CDR1 SEHNR and CDR2 FQNEAQ come from the germline V gene (reference sequence). This CDR3 has 12 residues. Trimming shortened V by 3 bases and J by 6 bases, and 6 bases separated the two germline ends. The CDR3 loop is CASSLTPQPQHF. The CDR3 DNA reads TGTGCCAGCAGCTTGACTCCTCAGCCCCAGCATTTT.

The chain joins TRBV30 to TRBJ2-2; 10 positions agree with TRBD2. V was pared by 4 bases and J by 4 bases, with 9 bases of the junction left unmatched. In germline, CDR1 is GTSNPN, CDR2 SVGIG (reference sequence). CDR3 length: 16 residues. The CDR3 region is CAWIKLAGRGTGELFF. The CDR3 region has the DNA TGTGCCTGGATCAAACTAGCGGGGCGAGGCACCGGGGAGCTGTTTTTT.

In nucleotides, the CDR3 is TGTGCCAGCAGCCCACCGGGAGCATTTGGAAATGAGCAGTTCTTC. Its translation is CASSPPGAFGNEQFF. This chain links TRBV7-9 with TRBJ2-1, with D possibly TRBD2 on 6 matching bases. Trimming left V 5 bases short and J 7 bases short, with 18 bases between. Per germline, CDR1 SEHNR and CDR2 FQNEAQ (reference sequence). CDR3 size: 15 residues. Filled out from reference TRBV7-9 and TRBJ2-1, the complete variable domain reads DTGVSQNPRHKITKRGQNVTFRCDPISEHNRLYWYRQTLGQGPEFLTYFQNEAQLEKSRLLSDRFSAERPKGSFSTLEIQRTEQGDSAMYLCASSPPGAFGNEQFFGPGTRLTVL.

The chain carries TRBV7-9 and TRBJ1-4, with D possibly being TRBD1 (5 bases). CDR3 size: 13 residues. CDR1 is SEHNR and CDR2 is FQNEAQ in the germline V gene (reference sequence). V lost 5 bases and J 7 bases, leaving 11 bases between the germline ends. Here the CDR3 reads CASSASGAEKLFF. CDR3 in DNA: TGTGCCAGCAGCGCCTCTGGGGCTGAAAAACTGTTTTTT.

This chain links TRBV11-3 with TRBJ1-2; D possibly corresponds to TRBD1 (6 bases). The V gene's germline CDR1 is SGHNT and CDR2 YENEEA. The V end lost 1 base, the J end lost 8 bases, and 17 bases lay between the germline ends. CDR3 length: 15 amino acids. CDR3: CASSLASGADVGYTF. DNA of the CDR3: TGTGCCAGCAGCTTAGCCTCAGGGGCGGATGTGGGCTACACCTTC.

This clone was counted a single time. The chain carries TRBV5-5 and TRBJ1-1, with D possibly matching TRBD1 (6 bases). This CDR3 has 13 residues. Per the germline V gene, CDR1 is SGHKS and CDR2 is YYEKEE (reference sequence). Trimming removed 0 bases at V and 11 bases at J, with 14 bases between. CDR3 sequence reads: CASSLAGYRDAFF. CDR3 bases: TGTGCCAGCAGCTTGGCTGGTTACAGGGATGCTTTCTTT. Using reference TRBV5-5 and TRBJ1-1 for the parts outside the CDR3, the full variable domain is DAGVTQSPTHLIKTRGQQVTLRCSPISGHKSVSWYQQVLGQGPQFIFQYYEKEERGRGNFPDRFSARQFPNYSSELNVNALLLGDSALYLCASSLAGYRDAFFGQGTRLTVV.

This chain links TRBV5-1 with TRBJ2-1; 12 bases line up with TRBD2. The CDR3 has 18 residues. CDR1 is SGHRS, CDR2 YFSETQ, per germline. The junction had 6 bases not matched to a gene; V was cut back by 2 bases and J by 0 bases. The CDR3 is CASSFGLAGLSSYNEQFF. The CDR3 DNA follows: TGCGCCAGCAGCTTCGGACTAGCGGGGCTGAGCTCCTACAATGAGCAGTTCTTC.

A few counts support this clone. The chain combines TRBV29-1 with TRBJ1-1; D not certain. CDR1 is SQVTM and CDR2 is ANQGSEA in the germline V gene. The CDR3 length is 13 residues. Trimming shortened V by 6 bases and J by 1 base, and 12 bases separated the two germline ends. CDR3: CSVAISPNTEAFF. The CDR3, as DNA: TGCAGCGTGGCTATTAGCCCGAACACTGAAGCTTTCTTT.

This clone was seen more than once but under ten times. The V and J genes are TRBV6-1 and TRBJ2-1, with TRBD2 matching over 8 bases. CDR3 length: 15 residues. The V gene end was trimmed by 2 bases and the J gene end by 4 bases; junction bases not matched to a gene: 4. The germline CDR1 and CDR2 sequences are MNHNS and SASEGT. The DNA of the CDR3 is TGTGCCAGCAGTGAAAATAGCGGGGAGTACAATGAGCAGTTCTTC. Translation: CASSENSGEYNEQFF.

This chain joins TRBV10-1 and TRBJ2-7; TRBD1 matches 11 bases. Germline V gene lookup returns CDR1 WNHNN and CDR2 SYGVQD (reference sequence). Trimming at V came to 2 bases and at J to 2 bases, leaving 8 bases not matched to a gene. The CDR3 is 17 amino acids. The CDR3 DNA reads as TGCGCCAGCAGTGAGGGGACAGGGGGAATAGGGGCCTACGAGCAGTACTTC. It yields the protein CASSEGTGGIGAYEQYF.

The chain joins TRBV6-5 to TRBJ2-1; 13 bases map to TRBD2. The trim removed 7 bases at V and 13 bases at J, leaving 7 bases unmatched. The CDR3 spans 13 residues. CDR1 MNHEY and CDR2 SVGAGI come from the germline V gene. The CDR3 sequence is CASNVLAGGHQFF. CDR3 in DNA: TGTGCCAGCAACGTACTAGCGGGAGGGCACCAGTTCTTC.

The rearrangement links TRBV15 to TRBJ1-1, with D possibly matching TRBD1 (5 bases). The germline CDR1 and CDR2 sequences are LNHNV and YYDKDF (reference sequence). V lost 5 bases and J 0 bases, leaving 10 bases between the germline ends. The CDR3 totals 14 residues. The CDR3 sequence: CATSVGDMNTEAFF. CDR3 in DNA: TGTGCCACCAGCGTAGGGGATATGAACACTGAAGCTTTCTTT.

This chain links TRBV6-5 with TRBJ2-5, with 9 nucleotides matching TRBD2. The closer fit of TRBJ2-7 to the DNA end suggests the J call may be wrong. The CDR3 sequence is 16 residues long. In germline, CDR1 is MNHEY, CDR2 SVGAGI. CDR3 nucleotide sequence: TGTGCCAGCAGTTACACACAGAGCGGGAGGTGGTACGAGCAGTACTTC. Translated, it gives CASSYTQSGRWYEQYF.

The V call is TRBV14, the J call TRBJ2-7; possible D gene TRBD1, 6 bases. Germline V lookup: CDR1 SGHDN, CDR2 FVKESK. The CDR3 covers 16 residues. Trimming took off 4 bases at V and 3 bases at J, with 19 bases between the two ends. CDR3 loop: CASSPTQGGGYYEQYF. CDR3 sequence (DNA): TGTGCCAGCAGCCCGACACAGGGTGGGGGTTACTACGAGCAGTACTTC.

J is TRBJ2-7 and V is TRBV2, with 8 positions matching TRBD1. Trimming cost V 4 bases and J 5 bases; bases outside gene matches: 10. The CDR3 totals 15 residues. In germline, CDR1 is SNHLY, CDR2 FYNNEI. In DNA, the CDR3 is TGTGCCAGCAGTGGGGCAGGGGGCGATCGAAACGAGCAGTACTTC. Encoded protein: CASSGAGGDRNEQYF.